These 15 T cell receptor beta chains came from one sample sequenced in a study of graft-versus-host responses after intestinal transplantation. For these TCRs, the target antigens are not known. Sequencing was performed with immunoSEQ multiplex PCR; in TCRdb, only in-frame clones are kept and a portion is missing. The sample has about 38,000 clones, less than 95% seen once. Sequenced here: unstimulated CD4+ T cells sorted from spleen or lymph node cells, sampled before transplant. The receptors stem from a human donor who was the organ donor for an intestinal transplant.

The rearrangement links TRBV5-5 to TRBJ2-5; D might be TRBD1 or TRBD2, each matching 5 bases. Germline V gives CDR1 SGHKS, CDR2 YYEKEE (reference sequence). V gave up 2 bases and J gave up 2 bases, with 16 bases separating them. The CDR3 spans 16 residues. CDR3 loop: CASSFLSGTTQETQYF. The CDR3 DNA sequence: TGTGCCAGCAGCTTCTTGTCCGGGACCACGCAAGAGACCCAGTACTTC. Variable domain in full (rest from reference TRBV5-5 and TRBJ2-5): DAGVTQSPTHLIKTRGQQVTLRCSPISGHKSVSWYQQVLGQGPQFIFQYYEKEERGRGNFPDRFSARQFPNYSSELNVNALLLGDSALYLCASSFLSGTTQETQYFGPGTRLLVL.

Here the CDR3 reads CASSTQETQYF. The CDR3 DNA reads as TGTGCCAGCTCAACCCAAGAGACCCAGTACTTC. V is TRBV18 and J is TRBJ2-5; D call uncertain. The CDR3 contains 11 residues. Trimming took off 5 bases at V and 1 base at J, with 2 bases between the two ends. Germline CDR1 is KGHSH and CDR2 is LQKENI.

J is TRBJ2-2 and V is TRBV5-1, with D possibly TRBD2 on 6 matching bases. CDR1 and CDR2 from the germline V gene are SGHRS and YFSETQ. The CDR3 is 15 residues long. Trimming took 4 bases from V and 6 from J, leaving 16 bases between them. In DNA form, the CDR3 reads TGCGCCAGCAGCGTGGAGGGGCGGGGAGCCGGGGAGCTGTTTTTT. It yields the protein CASSVEGRGAGELFF.

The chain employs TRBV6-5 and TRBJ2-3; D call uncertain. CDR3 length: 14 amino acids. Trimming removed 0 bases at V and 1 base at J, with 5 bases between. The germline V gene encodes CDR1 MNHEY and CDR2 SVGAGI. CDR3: CASSYSVRTDTQYF. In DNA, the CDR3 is TGTGCCAGCAGTTACTCAGTACGCACAGATACGCAGTATTTT.

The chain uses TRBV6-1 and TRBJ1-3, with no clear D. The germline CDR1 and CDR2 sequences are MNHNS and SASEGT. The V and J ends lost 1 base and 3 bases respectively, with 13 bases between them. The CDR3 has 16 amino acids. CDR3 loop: CASSEETGRVGNTIYF. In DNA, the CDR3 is TGTGCCAGCAGTGAAGAAACGGGGAGGGTTGGAAACACCATATATTTT.

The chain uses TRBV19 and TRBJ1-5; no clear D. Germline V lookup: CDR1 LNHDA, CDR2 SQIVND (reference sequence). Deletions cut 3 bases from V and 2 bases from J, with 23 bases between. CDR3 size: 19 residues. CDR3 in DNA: TGTGCCAGTAGTATGTCGGACCGTACCCTTATAGCGGGCAATCAGCCCCAGCATTTT. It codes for CASSMSDRTLIAGNQPQHF. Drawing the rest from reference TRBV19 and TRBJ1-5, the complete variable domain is DGGITQSPKYLFRKEGQNVTLSCEQNLNHDAMYWYRQDPGQGLRLIYYSQIVNDFQKGDIAEGYSVSREKKESFPLTVTSAQKNPTAFYLCASSMSDRTLIAGNQPQHFGDGTRLSIL.

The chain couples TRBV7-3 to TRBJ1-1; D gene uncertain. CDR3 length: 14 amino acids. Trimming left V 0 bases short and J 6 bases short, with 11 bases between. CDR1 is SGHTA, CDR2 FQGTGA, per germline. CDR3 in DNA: TGTGCCAGCAGCTTAACCCCGGGTATCTCTGAAGCTTTCTTT. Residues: CASSLTPGISEAFF.

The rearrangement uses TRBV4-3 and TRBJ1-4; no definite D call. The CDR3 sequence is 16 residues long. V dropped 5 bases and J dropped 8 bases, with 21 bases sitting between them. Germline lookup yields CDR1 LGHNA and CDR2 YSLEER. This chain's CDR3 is CASSSKGGLGSEKLFF. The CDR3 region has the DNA TGCGCCAGCAGCTCGAAGGGAGGCCTTGGGAGCGAAAAACTGTTTTTT.

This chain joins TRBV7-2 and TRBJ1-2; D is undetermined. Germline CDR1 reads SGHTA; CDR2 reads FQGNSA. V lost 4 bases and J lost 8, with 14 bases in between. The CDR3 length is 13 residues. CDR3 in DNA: TGTGCCAGCAGCTCCTCTTTACCGGGGGGCTACACCTTC. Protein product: CASSSSLPGGYTF. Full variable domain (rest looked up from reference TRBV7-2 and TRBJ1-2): GAGVSQSPSNKVTEKGKDVELRCDPISGHTALYWYRQSLGQGLEFLIYFQGNSAPDKSGLPSDRFSAERTGGSVSTLTIQRTQQEDSAVYLCASSSSLPGGYTFGSGTRLTVV.

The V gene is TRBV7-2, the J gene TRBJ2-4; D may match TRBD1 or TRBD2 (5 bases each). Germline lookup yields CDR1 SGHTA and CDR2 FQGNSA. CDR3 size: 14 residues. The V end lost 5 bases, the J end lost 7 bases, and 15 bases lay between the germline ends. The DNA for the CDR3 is TGTGCCAGCAGCCCCTCTGTACGGGGCAACATTCAGTACTTC. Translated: CASSPSVRGNIQYF.

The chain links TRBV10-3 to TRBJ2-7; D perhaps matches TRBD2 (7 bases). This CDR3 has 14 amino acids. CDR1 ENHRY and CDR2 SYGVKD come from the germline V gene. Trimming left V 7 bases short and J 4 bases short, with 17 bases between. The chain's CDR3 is CAITSGGADYEQYF. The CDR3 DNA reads TGTGCCATCACCAGTGGGGGGGCGGATTACGAGCAGTACTTC.

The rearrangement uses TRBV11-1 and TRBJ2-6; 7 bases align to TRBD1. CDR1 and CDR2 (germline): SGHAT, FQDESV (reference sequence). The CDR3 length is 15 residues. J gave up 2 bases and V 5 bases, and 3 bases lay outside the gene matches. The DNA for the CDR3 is TGTGCCAGCAGCGTACAGGGGACTGGGGCCAACGTCCTGACTTTC. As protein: CASSVQGTGANVLTF.

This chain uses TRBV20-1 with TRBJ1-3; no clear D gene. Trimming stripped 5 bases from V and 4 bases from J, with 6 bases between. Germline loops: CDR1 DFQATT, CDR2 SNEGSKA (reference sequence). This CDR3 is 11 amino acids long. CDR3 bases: TGCAGTGCTGCGGGCGGAAACACCATATATTTT. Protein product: CSAAGGNTIYF.

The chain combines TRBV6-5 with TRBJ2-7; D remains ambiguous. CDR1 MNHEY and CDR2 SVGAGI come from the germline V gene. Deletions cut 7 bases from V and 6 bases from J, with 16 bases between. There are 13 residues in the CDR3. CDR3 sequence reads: CASTPQFGPEQYF. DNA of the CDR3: TGTGCCAGCACTCCACAGTTTGGTCCCGAGCAGTACTTC.

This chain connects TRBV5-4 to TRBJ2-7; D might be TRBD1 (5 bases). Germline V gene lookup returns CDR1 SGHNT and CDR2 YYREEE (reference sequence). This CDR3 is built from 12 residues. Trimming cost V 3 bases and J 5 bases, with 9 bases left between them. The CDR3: CASSSLGHEQYF. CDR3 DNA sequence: TGTGCCAGCAGCTCCTTGGGGCACGAGCAGTACTTC.